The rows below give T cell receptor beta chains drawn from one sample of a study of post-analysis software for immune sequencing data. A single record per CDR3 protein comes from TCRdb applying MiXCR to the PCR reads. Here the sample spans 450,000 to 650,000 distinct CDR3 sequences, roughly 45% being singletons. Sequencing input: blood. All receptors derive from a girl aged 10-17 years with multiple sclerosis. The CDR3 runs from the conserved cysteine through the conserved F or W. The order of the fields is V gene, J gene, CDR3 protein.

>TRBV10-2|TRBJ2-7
CASSESRFAYEQYF
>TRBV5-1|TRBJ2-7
CASSLEGGRTYEQYF
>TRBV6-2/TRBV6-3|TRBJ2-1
CASKDSTYNEQFF
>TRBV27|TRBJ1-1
CASSGTGVTEAFF
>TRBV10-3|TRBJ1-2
CAIRNGVMGYGYTF
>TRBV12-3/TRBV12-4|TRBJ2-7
CASSFQASDEQYF
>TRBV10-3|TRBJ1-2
CAISVGQGDNYGYTF
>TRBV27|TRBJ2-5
CASAWAETQYF
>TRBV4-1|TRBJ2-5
CASSLSGLASREQYF
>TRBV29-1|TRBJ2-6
CSVDLSGANVLTF
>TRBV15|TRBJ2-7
CATSPAAGKYEQYF
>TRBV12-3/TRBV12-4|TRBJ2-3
CASTPAGITDTQYF
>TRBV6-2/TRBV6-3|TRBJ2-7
CASVLAGASEQYF
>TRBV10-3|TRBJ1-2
CAISAGNSGYTF
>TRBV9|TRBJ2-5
CASSVGSGTVGRETQYF
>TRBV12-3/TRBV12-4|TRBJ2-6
CASSPTVASGANVLTF
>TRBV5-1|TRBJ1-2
CASSLEGRHYGYTF
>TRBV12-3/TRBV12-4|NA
CASSPLYWTGFIYEQYF
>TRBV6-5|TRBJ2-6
CASRWAPSSGANVLTF
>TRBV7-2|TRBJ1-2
CASSPPHANYGYTF
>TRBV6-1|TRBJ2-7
CASSWTRGEQYF
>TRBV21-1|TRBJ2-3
CASSKRHPRVGTDTQYF
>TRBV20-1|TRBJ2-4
CSARDLAGGLKSIQYF
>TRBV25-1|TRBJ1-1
CASTQPGSMNTEAFF
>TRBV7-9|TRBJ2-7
CASSRRGEASDEQYF